These T cell receptor beta chains were read from a single sample in a study of blood T cell repertoires in COVID-19. Clones were read by immunoSEQ multiplex PCR, and TCRdb kept only the in-frame ones, dropping some. The repertoire holds 250,000 to 300,000 clones, nearly 90% seen once, with around 2.3% in the top ten. Sample: peripheral blood. These receptors all stem from a woman between 55 and 75 years old with COVID-19, enrolled during active disease. Both conserved end residues are part of each CDR3. D genes are given only for firm matches. Clone size is shown for a subset of rows, as once, few, many or a class of expanded clone.

cdr3_length: 13; v_call: TRBV6-5; clone_size: NA; d_call: NA; j_call: TRBJ1-2; cdr3_nt: TGTGCCAGCAGTTACTTCAGGGGCTATGGCTACACCTTC; cdr3_aa: CASSYFRGYGYTF
cdr3_length: 16; v_call: TRBV18; clone_size: NA; d_call: NA; j_call: TRBJ1-1; cdr3_nt: TGTGCCAGCTCAGTTGATGAAGGGGGAGAAAACACTGAAGCTTTCTTT; cdr3_aa: CASSVDEGGENTEAFF
cdr3_length: 11; v_call: TRBV29-1; clone_size: NA; d_call: NA; j_call: TRBJ1-2; cdr3_nt: TGCAGCGTTGACGCGGGCTATGGCTACACCTTC; cdr3_aa: CSVDAGYGYTF
cdr3_length: 15; v_call: TRBV5-8; clone_size: NA; d_call: NA; j_call: TRBJ2-3; cdr3_nt: TGTGCCAGCAGCTTGGCCCCGGGACATGTAGATACGCAGTATTTT; cdr3_aa: CASSLAPGHVDTQYF
cdr3_length: 12; v_call: TRBV5-8; clone_size: NA; d_call: TRBD1; j_call: TRBJ2-5; cdr3_nt: TGTGCCAGCAGCACCAGAACAGGGGCCCGGCACTTC; cdr3_aa: CASSTRTGARHF
cdr3_length: 17; v_call: TRBV19; clone_size: NA; d_call: TRBD2; j_call: TRBJ2-7; cdr3_nt: TGTGCCAGTAGTACCAGGGCGCGCCTTGGGGGGGACTACGAGCAGTACTTC; cdr3_aa: CASSTRARLGGDYEQYF
cdr3_length: 15; v_call: TRBV9; clone_size: NA; d_call: TRBD2; j_call: TRBJ2-5; cdr3_nt: TGTGCCAGCAGCCCACGACTAGCGGGGAAAGAGACCCAGTACTTC; cdr3_aa: CASSPRLAGKETQYF
cdr3_length: 18; v_call: TRBV4-2; clone_size: NA; d_call: TRBD1; j_call: TRBJ1-4; cdr3_nt: TGTGCCAGCAGCCCCCTCAGCATGACAGGGGGAGAAGAAGAAAAACTGTTTTTT; cdr3_aa: CASSPLSMTGGEEEKLFF
cdr3_length: 16; v_call: TRBV6-2/TRBV6-3; clone_size: NA; d_call: NA; j_call: TRBJ2-7; cdr3_nt: TGTGCCAGCAGTAAACTACAACTGACAGAGACCTACGAGCAGTACTTC; cdr3_aa: CASSKLQLTETYEQYF
cdr3_length: 18; v_call: TRBV4-1; clone_size: NA; d_call: NA; j_call: TRBJ1-6; cdr3_nt: TGCGCCAGCAGCCAAGGGAAGTTTTACAGCCTTAAGAATTCACCCCTCCACTTT; cdr3_aa: CASSQGKFYSLKNSPLHF
cdr3_length: 15; v_call: TRBV3-1/TRBV3-2; clone_size: NA; d_call: TRBD1; j_call: TRBJ1-4; cdr3_nt: TGTGCCAGCAGCCGCACAGGGGTGACTAATGAAAAACTGTTTTTT; cdr3_aa: CASSRTGVTNEKLFF
cdr3_length: 16; v_call: TRBV7-8; clone_size: NA; d_call: NA; j_call: TRBJ1-5; cdr3_nt: TGTGCCAGCAGCTCCCGAGGCGCGTATAGCAATCAGCCCCAGCATTTT; cdr3_aa: CASSSRGAYSNQPQHF
cdr3_length: 15; v_call: TRBV5-1; clone_size: NA; d_call: TRBD1; j_call: TRBJ2-7; cdr3_nt: TGCGCCAGCAGCTTGGCCGGAACAGGGGCAGGCGAGCAGTACTTC; cdr3_aa: CASSLAGTGAGEQYF
cdr3_length: 14; v_call: TRBV7-2; clone_size: NA; d_call: NA; j_call: TRBJ1-1; cdr3_nt: TGTGCCAGCAGCGTACAGGGATTGGGCACTGAAGCTTTCTTT; cdr3_aa: CASSVQGLGTEAFF
cdr3_length: 13; v_call: TRBV29-1; clone_size: NA; d_call: TRBD1; j_call: TRBJ2-7; cdr3_nt: TGCAGCGTCCGGACAGGTCGGGGCTACGAGCAGTACTTC; cdr3_aa: CSVRTGRGYEQYF
cdr3_length: 13; v_call: TRBV30; clone_size: NA; d_call: NA; j_call: TRBJ1-3; cdr3_nt: TGTGCCTGGTCCAGGGGTTCTGGAAACACCATATATTTT; cdr3_aa: CAWSRGSGNTIYF
cdr3_length: 14; v_call: TRBV19; clone_size: NA; d_call: TRBD1; j_call: TRBJ1-5; cdr3_nt: TGTGCCAGTACCACAGGGGCGTGGAATCAGCCCCAGCATTTT; cdr3_aa: CASTTGAWNQPQHF
cdr3_length: 11; v_call: TRBV20-1; clone_size: NA; d_call: NA; j_call: TRBJ1-2; cdr3_nt: TGCAGTGCTAGCCCTCGGGGTGGCTACACCTTC; cdr3_aa: CSASPRGGYTF
cdr3_length: 15; v_call: TRBV18; clone_size: NA; d_call: TRBD1; j_call: TRBJ1-4; cdr3_nt: TGTGCCAGCTCAACAAACAGGGGGCCGAATGAAAAACTGTTTTTT; cdr3_aa: CASSTNRGPNEKLFF
cdr3_length: 16; v_call: TRBV27; clone_size: once; d_call: TRBD2; j_call: TRBJ2-1; cdr3_nt: TGTGCCAGCAGTTTATCGCGGCGGGGGGCCGGGAATGAGCAGTTCTTC; cdr3_aa: CASSLSRRGAGNEQFF
cdr3_length: 16; v_call: TRBV5-1; clone_size: NA; d_call: TRBD1; j_call: TRBJ2-3; cdr3_nt: TGCGCCAGCAGCGGCTACCGGGACAGGGGAACAGATACGCAGTATTTT; cdr3_aa: CASSGYRDRGTDTQYF
cdr3_length: 18; v_call: TRBV6-1; clone_size: NA; d_call: TRBD2; j_call: TRBJ2-3; cdr3_nt: TGTGCCAGCAGTGAATTTTTTCCCCTAGCGGGGGGGCAAGATACGCAGTATTTT; cdr3_aa: CASSEFFPLAGGQDTQYF
cdr3_length: 12; v_call: TRBV29-1; clone_size: NA; d_call: NA; j_call: TRBJ2-1; cdr3_nt: TGCAGCGTTGTGTTTACCTACAATGAGCAGTTCTTC; cdr3_aa: CSVVFTYNEQFF
cdr3_length: 15; v_call: TRBV4-1; clone_size: NA; d_call: NA; j_call: TRBJ1-1; cdr3_nt: TGCGCCAGCAGCCAAGATCGCCAGGCCGCCACTGAAGCTTTCTTT; cdr3_aa: CASSQDRQAATEAFF
cdr3_length: 16; v_call: TRBV14; clone_size: NA; d_call: TRBD1; j_call: TRBJ2-3; cdr3_nt: TGTGCCAGCAGCCTGCGGACAGGGGGTAGCACAGATACGCAGTATTTT; cdr3_aa: CASSLRTGGSTDTQYF
cdr3_length: 15; v_call: TRBV3-1/TRBV3-2; clone_size: NA; d_call: NA; j_call: TRBJ2-2; cdr3_nt: TGTGCCAGCAGCCCCGTCCCGGGGGTTCCCGGGGAGCTGTTTTTT; cdr3_aa: CASSPVPGVPGELFF
cdr3_length: 17; v_call: TRBV7-2; clone_size: NA; d_call: TRBD1; j_call: TRBJ2-7; cdr3_nt: TGTGCCAGCAGCTTAGCTCCCCACGGGACAGGAAACTACGAGCAGTACTTC; cdr3_aa: CASSLAPHGTGNYEQYF
cdr3_length: 16; v_call: TRBV18; clone_size: NA; d_call: TRBD1; j_call: TRBJ1-6; cdr3_nt: TGTGCCAGCTCACCAAGACTGGGACAGCATAATTCACCCCTCCACTTT; cdr3_aa: CASSPRLGQHNSPLHF
cdr3_length: 15; v_call: TRBV7-2; clone_size: NA; d_call: NA; j_call: TRBJ1-3; cdr3_nt: TGTGCCAGCAGCTTAGAACTTTCCGGGGGAAACACCATATATTTT; cdr3_aa: CASSLELSGGNTIYF
cdr3_length: 15; v_call: TRBV3-1/TRBV3-2; clone_size: NA; d_call: TRBD1; j_call: TRBJ2-7; cdr3_nt: TGTGCCAGCAGCCAGGCCACAGGGGGCTCCTACGAGCAGTACTTC; cdr3_aa: CASSQATGGSYEQYF
cdr3_length: 17; v_call: TRBV5-8; clone_size: NA; d_call: NA; j_call: TRBJ2-7; cdr3_nt: TGTGCCAGCAGCTTGGCCCGACAGGTTTCCAGCTCCTACGAGCAGTACTTC; cdr3_aa: CASSLARQVSSSYEQYF
cdr3_length: 13; v_call: TRBV12-3/TRBV12-4; clone_size: few; d_call: NA; j_call: TRBJ2-7; cdr3_nt: TGTGCCAGCAGTTTGCAGGGGCCCTACGAGCAGTACTTC; cdr3_aa: CASSLQGPYEQYF
cdr3_length: 14; v_call: TRBV6-5; clone_size: few; d_call: TRBD2; j_call: TRBJ2-2; cdr3_nt: TGTGCCAGCACCCTAAGCGGGGGCACCGGGGAGCTGTTTTTT; cdr3_aa: CASTLSGGTGELFF
cdr3_length: 13; v_call: TRBV12-3/TRBV12-4; clone_size: NA; d_call: NA; j_call: TRBJ2-3; cdr3_nt: TGTGCCAGCAACTTCAGGGGCACAGATACGCAGTATTTT; cdr3_aa: CASNFRGTDTQYF
cdr3_length: 15; v_call: TRBV7-9; clone_size: NA; d_call: NA; j_call: TRBJ1-1; cdr3_nt: TGTGCCAGCAGCATCCCACAGGTACCGAACACTGAAGCTTTCTTT; cdr3_aa: CASSIPQVPNTEAFF
cdr3_length: 16; v_call: TRBV6-5; clone_size: few; d_call: TRBD1; j_call: TRBJ1-2; cdr3_nt: TGTGCCAGCAGTTACCCCGCACGACAGGGGGACCATGGCTACACCTTC; cdr3_aa: CASSYPARQGDHGYTF
cdr3_length: 14; v_call: TRBV6-4; clone_size: NA; d_call: TRBD1; j_call: TRBJ2-3; cdr3_nt: TGTGCCAGCAGTCGAGAACAGGGGGCAGATACGCAGTATTTT; cdr3_aa: CASSREQGADTQYF
cdr3_length: 15; v_call: TRBV5-1; clone_size: once; d_call: NA; j_call: TRBJ1-1; cdr3_nt: TGCGCCAGCAGCTTGGGGGGGACACGGCCCACTGAAGCTTTCTTT; cdr3_aa: CASSLGGTRPTEAFF
cdr3_length: 15; v_call: TRBV6-2/TRBV6-3; clone_size: few; d_call: NA; j_call: TRBJ1-5; cdr3_nt: TGTGCCAGCAGTCAGCGGGACGGAACTCGTCAGCCCCAGCATTTT; cdr3_aa: CASSQRDGTRQPQHF
cdr3_length: 12; v_call: TRBV6-5; clone_size: NA; d_call: NA; j_call: TRBJ1-2; cdr3_nt: TGTGCCAGCAGTTACCCAGGCTATGGCTACACCTTC; cdr3_aa: CASSYPGYGYTF
cdr3_length: 15; v_call: TRBV6-5; clone_size: NA; d_call: TRBD1; j_call: TRBJ1-2; cdr3_nt: TGTGCCAGCAGTTTACCGGGACAGGGGGGCTATGGCTACACCTTC; cdr3_aa: CASSLPGQGGYGYTF
cdr3_length: 13; v_call: TRBV5-5; clone_size: NA; d_call: NA; j_call: TRBJ2-5; cdr3_nt: TGTGCCAGCAGCTCCCCGTACCAAGAGACCCAGTACTTC; cdr3_aa: CASSSPYQETQYF
cdr3_length: 17; v_call: TRBV11-2; clone_size: NA; d_call: TRBD1; j_call: TRBJ1-2; cdr3_nt: TGTGCCAGCAGCTTAGGTCCTGGACAGGGCGGGGTGGGTGGCTACACCTTC; cdr3_aa: CASSLGPGQGGVGGYTF
cdr3_length: 11; v_call: TRBV5-5; clone_size: NA; d_call: NA; j_call: TRBJ1-1; cdr3_nt: TGTGCCAGCAGCCCTAACACTGAAGCTTTCTTT; cdr3_aa: CASSPNTEAFF
cdr3_length: 13; v_call: TRBV18; clone_size: NA; d_call: NA; j_call: TRBJ2-7; cdr3_nt: TGTGCCAGCTCACCAGCGGGGCTGGTCGAGCAGTACTTC; cdr3_aa: CASSPAGLVEQYF
cdr3_length: 14; v_call: TRBV5-1; clone_size: NA; d_call: NA; j_call: TRBJ1-5; cdr3_nt: TGCGCCAGCAGCTTGGACGGGGGGAATCAGCCCCAGCATTTT; cdr3_aa: CASSLDGGNQPQHF
cdr3_length: 12; v_call: TRBV9; clone_size: once; d_call: NA; j_call: TRBJ2-3; cdr3_nt: TGTGCCAGCAGCGTAGCCGCAGATACGCAGTATTTT; cdr3_aa: CASSVAADTQYF